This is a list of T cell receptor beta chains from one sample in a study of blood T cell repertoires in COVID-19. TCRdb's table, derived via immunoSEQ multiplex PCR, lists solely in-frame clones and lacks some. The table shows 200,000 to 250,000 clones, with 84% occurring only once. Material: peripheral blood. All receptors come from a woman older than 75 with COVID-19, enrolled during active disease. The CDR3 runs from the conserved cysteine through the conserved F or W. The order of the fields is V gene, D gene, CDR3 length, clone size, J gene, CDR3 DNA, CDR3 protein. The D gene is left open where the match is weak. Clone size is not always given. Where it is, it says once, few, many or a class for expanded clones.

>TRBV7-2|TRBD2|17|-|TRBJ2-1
TGTGCCAGCAGCTTAGCGCTTGCGGGGGGCACCTACAATGAGCAGTTCTTC
CASSLALAGGTYNEQFF
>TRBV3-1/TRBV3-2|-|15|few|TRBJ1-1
TGTGCCAGCAGCCAGGGGAGGCGGGGGACAACTGAAGCTTTCTTT
CASSQGRRGTTEAFF
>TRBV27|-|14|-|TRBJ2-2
TGTGCCAGCAGCTTTCAGTCGAACACCGGGGAGCTGTTTTTT
CASSFQSNTGELFF
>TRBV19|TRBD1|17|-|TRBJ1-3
TGTGCCAGAGGGACATTGCAGGGGGAAAGCTCTGGAAACACCATATATTTT
CARGTLQGESSGNTIYF
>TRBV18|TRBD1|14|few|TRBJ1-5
TGTGCCAGCTACGCAGGGGGTCATGGACAGCCCCAGCATTTT
CASYAGGHGQPQHF
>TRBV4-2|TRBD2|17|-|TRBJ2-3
TGTGCCAGCAGCCAAGTACTACTAGCGGGGAGCACAGATACGCAGTATTTT
CASSQVLLAGSTDTQYF
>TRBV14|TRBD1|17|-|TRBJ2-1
TGTGCCAGCAGCACCCGTCGTGGACAGGGAATAGGCAATGAGCAGTTCTTC
CASSTRRGQGIGNEQFF
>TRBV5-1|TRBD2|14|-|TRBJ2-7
TGCGCCAGCAGCTTGGAAGCGGGGCCCTACGAGCAGTACTTC
CASSLEAGPYEQYF
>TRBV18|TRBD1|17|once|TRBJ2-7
TGTGCCAGCTCACCACCCGCGTCACAGGGGGCAGGGTACGAGCAGTACTTC
CASSPPASQGAGYEQYF
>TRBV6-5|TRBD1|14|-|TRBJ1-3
TGTGCCAGCAGTTATGCAGGGGGCCGAAACACCATATATTTT
CASSYAGGRNTIYF
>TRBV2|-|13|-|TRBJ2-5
TGTGCCAGCAGTGAAGCGGTGACGGGGACCCAGTACTTC
CASSEAVTGTQYF
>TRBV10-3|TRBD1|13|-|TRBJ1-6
TGTGCCATCCGGGACAGGGTTGAGTCACCCCTCCACTTT
CAIRDRVESPLHF
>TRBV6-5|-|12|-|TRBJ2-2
TGTGCCAGCAATCCGGGGACCGGGGAGCTGTTTTTT
CASNPGTGELFF
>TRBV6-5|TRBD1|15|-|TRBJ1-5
TGTGCCAGCAGTTACCCGGGACAGGGAACTCAGCCCCAGCATTTT
CASSYPGQGTQPQHF
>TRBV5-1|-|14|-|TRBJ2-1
TGCGCCAGCAGCTTGGCCCCTCGAGACAATGAGCAGTTCTTC
CASSLAPRDNEQFF
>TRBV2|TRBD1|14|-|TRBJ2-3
TGTGCCAGCCGAGGGGGCCTAAGCACAGATACGCAGTATTTT
CASRGGLSTDTQYF
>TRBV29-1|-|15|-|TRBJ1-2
TGCAGCGTTGAAGATCAGAGGGGGTCTAACTATGGCTACACCTTC
CSVEDQRGSNYGYTF
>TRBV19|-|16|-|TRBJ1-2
TGTGCCAGTAGTCAGGGGACCGCCGACGATCTCTATGGCTACACCTTC
CASSQGTADDLYGYTF
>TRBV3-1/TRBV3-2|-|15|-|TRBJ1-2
TGTGCCAGCAGCCAAGATTTCTCCAGGGTTTATGGCTACACCTTC
CASSQDFSRVYGYTF
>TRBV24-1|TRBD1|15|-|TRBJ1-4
TGTGCCACCAGTGACCCTTCAGGGGGTAATGAAAAACTGTTTTTT
CATSDPSGGNEKLFF
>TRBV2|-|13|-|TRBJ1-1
TGTGCCAGCAGTGGACAGATGAACACTGAAGCTTTCTTT
CASSGQMNTEAFF
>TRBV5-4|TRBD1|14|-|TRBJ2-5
TGTGCCAGCAGCTTGGGGGACAGCCAAGAGACCCAGTACTTC
CASSLGDSQETQYF
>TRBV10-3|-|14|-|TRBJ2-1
TGTGCCATCAGTGAGGGGGTAGCGGACAATGAGCAGTTCTTC
CAISEGVADNEQFF
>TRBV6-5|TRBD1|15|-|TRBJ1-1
TGTGCCAGCAGTTACGGGGGACAGTTGAACACTGAAGCTTTCTTT
CASSYGGQLNTEAFF
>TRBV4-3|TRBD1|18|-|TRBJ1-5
TGCGCCAGCAGCCAAGCCTGGGACAGGGGGCGACCCGATGCGGCCCAGCATTTT
CASSQAWDRGRPDAAQHF
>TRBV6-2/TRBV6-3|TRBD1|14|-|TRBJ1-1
TGTGCCAGCAGTTACTTAATGGACAGGGCTGAAGCTTTCTTT
CASSYLMDRAEAFF
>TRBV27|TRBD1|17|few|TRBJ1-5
TGTGCCAGCAGCACAAGGACAGGGTACGGTGGCAATCAGCCCCAGCATTTT
CASSTRTGYGGNQPQHF
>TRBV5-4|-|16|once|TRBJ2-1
TGTGCCAGCAGCTTGGGGGGCAGAAGCTCCTACAATGAGCAGTTCTTC
CASSLGGRSSYNEQFF
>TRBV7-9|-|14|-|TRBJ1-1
TGTGCCAGCAGCGGAAGCGGGGGGAACACTGAAGCTTTCTTT
CASSGSGGNTEAFF
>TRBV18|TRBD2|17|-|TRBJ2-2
TGTGCCAGCTCCCCCCGGGTAGCGGGGGCAAACACCGGGGAGCTGTTTTTT
CASSPRVAGANTGELFF
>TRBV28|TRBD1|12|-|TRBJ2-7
TGTGCCAGCAGTTTGGGACAGGGGAGGCAGTACTTC
CASSLGQGRQYF
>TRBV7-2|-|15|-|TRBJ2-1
TGTGCCAGCAGCCCCGGAGCCCAATCCTACAATGAGCAGTTCTTC
CASSPGAQSYNEQFF
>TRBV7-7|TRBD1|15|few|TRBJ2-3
TGTGCTAGCAGCCCCGGACAGGGGCGGGCAGATACGCAGTATTTT
CASSPGQGRADTQYF
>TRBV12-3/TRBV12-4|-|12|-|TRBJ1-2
TGTGCCAGCAGTCCCTCTAACTATGGCTACACCTTC
CASSPSNYGYTF
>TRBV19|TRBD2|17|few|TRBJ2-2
TGTGCCAGTAGATACCTAGTACGGGGGGGGACGACCGGGGAGCTGTTTTTT
CASRYLVRGGTTGELFF
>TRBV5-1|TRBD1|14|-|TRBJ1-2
TGCGCCAGCAGCGAGAGGACAGGGAGGAGTGGCTACACCTTC
CASSERTGRSGYTF
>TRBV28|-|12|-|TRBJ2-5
TGTGCCAGCAGTCTGTCGGTTGAGACCCAGTACTTC
CASSLSVETQYF
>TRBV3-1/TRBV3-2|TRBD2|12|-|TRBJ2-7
TGTGCCAGCAGCCAACGGGAGGGCGAGCAGTACTTC
CASSQREGEQYF
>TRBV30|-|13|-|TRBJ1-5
TGTGCCTGGAAGGTCCCGGGGGGGGGAGCCCAGCATTTT
CAWKVPGGGAQHF
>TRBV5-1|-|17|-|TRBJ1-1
TGCGCCAGCAGCCCATCAGTGGGGGCAGACCGGAACACTGAAGCTTTCTTT
CASSPSVGADRNTEAFF
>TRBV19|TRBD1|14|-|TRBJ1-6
TGTGCCAGTAGTAGACAGGGGGAGGGTTCACCCCTCCACTTT
CASSRQGEGSPLHF
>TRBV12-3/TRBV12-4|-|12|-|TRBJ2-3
TGTGCCAGCAGGGGCGGCACAGATACGCAGTATTTT
CASRGGTDTQYF
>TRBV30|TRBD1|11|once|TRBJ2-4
TGTGCCTGGAGTAAAGGACAGGGGGGAAACTTC
CAWSKGQGGNF
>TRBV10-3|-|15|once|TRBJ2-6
TGTGCCATCAGTGATGACAGCTCTGGGGCCAACGTCCTGACTTTC
CAISDDSSGANVLTF
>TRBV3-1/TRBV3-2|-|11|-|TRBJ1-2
TGTGCCAGCAGCCACAGAAGTGGCTACACCTTC
CASSHRSGYTF
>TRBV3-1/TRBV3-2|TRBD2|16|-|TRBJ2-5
TGTGCCAGCAGCCCGACTAGCGGGGGGGGCTGGGAGACCCAGTACTTC
CASSPTSGGGWETQYF
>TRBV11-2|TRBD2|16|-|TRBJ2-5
TGTGCCAGCAGCTTAGCGGTGGCGGGGGGGCAAGAGACCCAGTACTTC
CASSLAVAGGQETQYF
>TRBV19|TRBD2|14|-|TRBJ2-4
TGTGCCAGTAGCGGCCGGGACTATCAAAACATTCAGTACTTC
CASSGRDYQNIQYF
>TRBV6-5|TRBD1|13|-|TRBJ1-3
TGTGCCAGCGGGACAGGGCGTGGAAACACCATATATTTT
CASGTGRGNTIYF
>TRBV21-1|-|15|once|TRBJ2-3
-
CASSKWGKGSDTQYF
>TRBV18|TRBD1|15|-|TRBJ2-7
TGTGCCAGCTCACGAGAGACAGGGGCGATGAGAGAGCAGTACTTC
CASSRETGAMREQYF
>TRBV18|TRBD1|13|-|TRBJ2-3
TGTGCCAGTTCCGGGACAGGGTCAGATACGCAGTATTTT
CASSGTGSDTQYF
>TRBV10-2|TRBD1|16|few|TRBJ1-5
TGCGCCAGCAGTGAGACCACCGGGACAGGGACCGGGCCCCAGCATTTT
CASSETTGTGTGPQHF
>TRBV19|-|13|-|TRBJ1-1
TGTGCCAGTAAGGGGGACCTGGGGACTGAAGCTTTCTTT
CASKGDLGTEAFF